This T cell receptor (beta chain) was profiled in a study of cytomegalovirus exposure and HLA in healthy donors (dated by TCRdb to the late 2010s). Regarding the complete study: An earlier analysis of about 560 of the donors reported approximately 280 Gb of sequence data and around 110 million unique TCR beta sequences obtained from 180 million or so T cells. To decide whether each TCR beta V gene segment behaved as functional or pseudogenic, an earlier analysis of some 540 of the donors relied on high-throughput TCR beta sequencing. Typing coverage differed by locus: A, B, C, DRB1 and DQB1 were typed in roughly 629-640 donors, DQA1 in about 500, DPA1 in roughly 590, and DPB1 in 450 to 490. Along with the approximately 700-subject first cohort, a separate validation cohort of more than 90 different subjects was used. An early release covering 550 to 650 HLA-typed donors comprised 250 to 350 gigabases of sequencing data and tens of millions of unique TCR sequences. The later analysis used no new phenotypic data to find candidate immune exposures, relying instead on TCR beta sequences and their occurrence across donors. Among 398 genotyped donors of the cohort, an average of 235,054 unique TCR beta nucleotide sequences were sequenced per donor, roughly a sixth of them non-productive. Alongside the repertoire data, information on donor age, sex, ethnicity and CMV serostatus was compiled. To predict cytomegalovirus infection status, the study brought together high-throughput TCR immunosequencing, statistical association of individual TCRs with disease status, and machine learning. Using immunosequencing, the study profiled T cell repertoires from about 610 subjects and related those repertoires to cytomegalovirus serostatus. The aim of the study was to test whether cataloging public T cell receptors could identify signatures of past pathogen exposure. A later genetic analysis used genome-wide SNP genotypes for about 65% of the 666 donors, treating that subset as a discovery cohort. A handful of DR-DQ haplotypes were handled as single units for association and clustering because linkage in the cohort was strong. Every discovery cohort repertoire had been produced on one sequencing platform. In a later analysis, previously published TCR beta repertoires from 600 to 850 donors were re-analyzed and high-resolution HLA genotyping was added so that TCR occurrence patterns could be studied. Among the roughly 380 genotyped donors, about 85% belonged to the genetic ancestry cluster associated with self-reported Caucasian donors. Class I and class II HLA loci were covered by the typing at four-digit resolution.

The paper's findings and limits, for the study overall: Roughly uniform sequencing depth across donors was assumed in presence/absence analyses, although this assumption may not hold. Because some donors lacked HLA typing at each locus, the association tests relied only on the typed subset. A later analysis reported that several top co-occurrence clusters appeared linked to parvovirus B19, influenza, CMV and Epstein-Barr virus. A later analysis found that most CMV-associated TCR beta chains appeared HLA-restricted, with HLA associations seemingly driven largely by CMV exposure. Across donors, most TCR sequences were observed very rarely, whereas some public TCRs were present in many individuals. The classifier was reported to diagnose cytomegalovirus status with high specificity and sensitivity in both the original cohort and the validation cohort. A further reported finding was that TCR beta sequences accurately predicted the HLA-A and HLA-B alleles for most subjects in the first cohort. An earlier analysis of 587 of the donors showed that most TCR beta V segments appeared in productive rearrangements either about 87% or about 30% of the time, which broadly matched IMGT annotations. A later analysis found that HLA-associated TCR beta chains were more clonally expanded and had lower generation probabilities than equally common non-associated chains. In a later genetic analysis, fewer N-insertions in productive TCRs were reported among donors in an Asian-associated ancestry cluster than the 666-donor mean. An association between a missense DCLRE1C variant and V-gene and J-gene trimming of TCR beta chains was found in a later genetic analysis and replicated in an independent cohort. According to the authors, the approach could potentially be generalized to other disease states and immunological phenotypes. In vitro tests confirmed that a few of the cytomegalovirus-associated TCR beta chains recognize cytomegalovirus antigens. Correlated functional status among segregating V segments might be attributable to linkage disequilibrium, but an unknown experimental factor could not be ruled out. Some IMGT-functional V segments, including TRBV6-2 and TRBV6-3, could not be distinguished by the 87-base-pair reads and were therefore excluded. The sequencing pipeline was judged likely to have produced a cluster of highly shared sequence variants as a technical artifact. A later analysis associated some 17,000 TCR beta sequences with specific HLA alleles at a false discovery rate of 0.05. For the cohort, immune exposure information was limited to CMV serostatus. Only TCR beta chains were sequenced in this cohort, and the absence of alpha or paired-chain data limited detectable features. The earlier analysis of about 600 of the donors excluded fewer than 20 rarely observed V segments, including chromosome 9 orphons, because counts were too low. When HLA alleles, especially DR and DQ, strongly co-occurred, attributing TCR associations to individual alleles was difficult. A total of 150 to 200 TCR beta chains were listed by the study as associated with cytomegalovirus. In a later analysis, TCR association rates were found to vary across HLA loci, with the most associated TCRs seen for DRB1 alleles and the fewest for HLA-C alleles.

This clone was picked up a small number of times. Its cognate antigen has yet to be identified. No much larger clone exists at a distance of one base, and base qualities are not known. Relative to germline, V is missing 7 bases and J is missing 8 bases, with 14 bases of the junction outside any gene match. Its CDR3 holds 15 amino acids, cysteine through phenylalanine. The only DNA kept is the CDR3, 45 bases in frame from the first base. CDR1 and CDR2 (LNHDA, SQIVND) derive from the germline V gene (reference sequence). The method was the immunoSEQ multiplex PCR assay. A mixture of 60 forward primers for TCR Vbeta segments and 13 reverse primers for TCR Jbeta segments was used in the multiplex PCR. The CDR3 region of rearranged TCR beta genes was amplified from genomic DNA by a multiplex PCR assay. On the Illumina HiSeq System, the amplified TCR beta libraries were sequenced as 87-base-pair reads. The source study handled its data this way. A later analysis counted some 80 million unique TCR beta chains across the roughly 700 repertoires, and 10 million to 12 million of these chains were shared by at least two donors. Raw reads were error-corrected and collapsed into unique sequences by a nearest-neighbor algorithm in which closely related sequences were merged to remove PCR and sequencing errors. To assign V, D and J gene segments, CDR3 sequences were aligned to IMGT reference sequences. For a sequence to be retained, at least a six-nucleotide match to both a V gene segment and a J gene segment was required. A rearrangement was called productive if the CDR3 had no stop codons and remained in frame with V and J, and every other rearrangement was called non-productive. CDR3 was defined according to IMGT convention as the region running from the second conserved V-encoded cysteine to the conserved J-encoded phenylalanine. The earlier analysis of around 640 of the donors excluded sequences that lacked an unambiguous match to a single V gene segment. An earlier analysis of 500 to 600 of the donors classified V segments as functional when productive rearrangements were above 56.7% and as segregating when the standard deviation between donors was above 5%. To diagnose cytomegalovirus status from the catalog of TCR beta chain sequences, a statistical classification framework was built. In a later analysis, V and J genes were assigned by comparing TCR nucleotide sequences against IMGT/GENE-DB human TR gene sequences. Using the TCRdist pipeline, a later analysis assigned CDR3 sequences along with most-parsimonious VDJ recombination scenarios. In a later analysis, each TCR beta chain was defined by its CDR3 amino acid sequence together with its V-gene family, and reads lacking a unique V-gene family were excluded. To address suspected cross-contamination and a sequencing artifact, a later analysis removed around 600 highly shared, low-generation-probability nucleotide sequences. In a later analysis, a clonal expansion index for each public chain was calculated from normalized within-repertoire ranks of inferred template counts. In a later analysis, generation probabilities were computed with a VDJ recombination model fitted to out-of-frame rearrangements, and the resulting probabilities were checked against IGoR. In a later analysis, TCR-TCR, TCR-HLA and TCR-CMV co-occurrence was scored with hypergeometric tests, and a repertoire-size bias correction was applied to TCR pairs. To estimate false discovery rates, a later analysis permuted the HLA or CMV assignments 20 times. In a later analysis, co-occurring TCRs were grouped using DBSCAN, with TCRdist sequence similarity added in when clustering inside HLA-allele-positive subsets. Repertoires with fewer than 30,000 or more than 120,000 public chains, plus five repertoires with anomalous nucleotide sharing, were excluded from co-occurrence clustering. The table was pulled from immuneACCESS by TCRdb, which kept in-frame rearrangements only. Such tables lose some clones; where checked, under half of the loss comes from unresolved V genes, and the rest has no known cause. V, J and clone size were drawn from that table, and D and trimming were deduced from the DNA. In all, the sample holds some 30,000 clones, and 40% to 50% of those were seen once. Under 2% of the sample is in the top ten clones.

The cohort was made up of 650 to 700 healthy bone marrow donors. Cohort members were all nominally healthy when sampled, although unrecorded immune exposures were likely present. The donor tested CMV seronegative, placing the donor among the 350 to 400 seronegative members of the cohort. Every donor gave a peripheral blood sample, and the peripheral blood mononuclear cells from that sample were used for TCR beta sequencing. The Qiagen DNeasy Blood Extraction Kit was used to extract genomic DNA from the blood cell samples. The sequence was obtained from a woman aged 50 to 60 in good health and CMV-seronegative. Sample: PBMCs. The V gene is TRBV19 and the J gene is TRBJ2-1, and TRBD1 aligns with 7 junction nucleotides. For the CDR3, the sequence is CASTPDRVASDEQFF. The sequence in DNA is TGTGCCAGTACCCCAGACAGGGTAGCGTCCGATGAGCAGTTCTTC.